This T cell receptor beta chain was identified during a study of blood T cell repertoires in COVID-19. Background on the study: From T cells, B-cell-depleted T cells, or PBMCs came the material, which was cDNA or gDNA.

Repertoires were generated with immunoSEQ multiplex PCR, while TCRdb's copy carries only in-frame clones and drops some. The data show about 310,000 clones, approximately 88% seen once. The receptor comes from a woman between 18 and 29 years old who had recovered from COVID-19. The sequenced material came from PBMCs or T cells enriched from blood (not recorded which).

In DNA, the CDR3 is TGTGCCAGCCGCAGCGGGGGTACTGAAGCTTTCTTT. It specifies CASRSGGTEAFF. This rearrangement joins TRBV6-5 to TRBJ1-1, with D perhaps TRBD1 (5 bases). Trimming took off 8 bases at V and 5 bases at J, with 12 bases between the two ends. Germline lookup yields CDR1 MNHEY and CDR2 SVGAGI. The CDR3 totals 12 residues.